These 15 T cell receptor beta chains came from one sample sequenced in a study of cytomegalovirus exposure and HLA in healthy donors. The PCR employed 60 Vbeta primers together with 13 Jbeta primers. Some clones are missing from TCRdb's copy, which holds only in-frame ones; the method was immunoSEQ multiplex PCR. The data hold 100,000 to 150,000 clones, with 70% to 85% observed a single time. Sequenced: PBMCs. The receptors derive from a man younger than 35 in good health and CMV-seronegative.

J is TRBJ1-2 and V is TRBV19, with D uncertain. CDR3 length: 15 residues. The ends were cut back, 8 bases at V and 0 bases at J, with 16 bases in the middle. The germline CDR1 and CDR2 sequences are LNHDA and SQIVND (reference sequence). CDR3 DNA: TGTGCCAGTGGGGTCTTTGGAGGCCCTAACTATGGCTACACCTTC. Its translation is CASGVFGGPNYGYTF.

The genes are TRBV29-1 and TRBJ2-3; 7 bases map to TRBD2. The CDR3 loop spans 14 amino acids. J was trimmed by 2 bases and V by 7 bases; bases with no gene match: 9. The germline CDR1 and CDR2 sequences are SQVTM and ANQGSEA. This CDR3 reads CSAESLAATDTQYF. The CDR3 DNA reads TGCAGCGCCGAGAGTCTAGCGGCCACAGATACGCAGTATTTT.

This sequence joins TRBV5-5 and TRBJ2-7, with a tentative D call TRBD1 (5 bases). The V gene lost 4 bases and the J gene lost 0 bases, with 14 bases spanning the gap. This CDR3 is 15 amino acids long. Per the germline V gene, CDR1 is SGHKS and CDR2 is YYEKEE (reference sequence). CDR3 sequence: CASSQPAGYSYEQYF. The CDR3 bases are TGTGCCAGCAGCCAGCCCGCAGGGTACTCCTACGAGCAGTACTTC.

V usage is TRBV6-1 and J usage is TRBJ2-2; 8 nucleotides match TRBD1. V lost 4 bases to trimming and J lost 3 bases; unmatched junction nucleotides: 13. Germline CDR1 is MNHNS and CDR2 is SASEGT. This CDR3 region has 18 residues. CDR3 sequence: CASSGWTGSRIYTGELFF. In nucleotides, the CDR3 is TGTGCCAGCAGTGGTTGGACAGGGAGCCGAATATACACCGGGGAGCTGTTTTTT.

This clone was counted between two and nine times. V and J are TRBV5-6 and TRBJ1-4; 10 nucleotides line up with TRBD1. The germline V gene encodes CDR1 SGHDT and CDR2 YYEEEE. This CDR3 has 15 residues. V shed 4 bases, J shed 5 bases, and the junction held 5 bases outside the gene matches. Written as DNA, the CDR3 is TGTGCCAGCAGCCTCCCGGGACAGGGGAATGAAAAACTGTTTTTT. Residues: CASSLPGQGNEKLFF.

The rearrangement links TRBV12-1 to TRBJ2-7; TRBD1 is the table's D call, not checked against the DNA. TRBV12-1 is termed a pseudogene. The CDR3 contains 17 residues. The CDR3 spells CASSFPNSRDRSYEQYF. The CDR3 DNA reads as TGTGCCAGCAGCTTTCCCAACTCCCGGGACAGATCCTACGAGCAGTACTTC.

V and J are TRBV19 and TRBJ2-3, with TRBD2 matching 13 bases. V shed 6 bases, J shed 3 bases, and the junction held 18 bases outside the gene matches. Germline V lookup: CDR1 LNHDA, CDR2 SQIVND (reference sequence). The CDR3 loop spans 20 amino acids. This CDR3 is CASRSHGLAGALGITDTQYF. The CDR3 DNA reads TGTGCCAGTAGATCCCACGGACTAGCGGGGGCCCTCGGGATAACAGATACGCAGTATTTT.

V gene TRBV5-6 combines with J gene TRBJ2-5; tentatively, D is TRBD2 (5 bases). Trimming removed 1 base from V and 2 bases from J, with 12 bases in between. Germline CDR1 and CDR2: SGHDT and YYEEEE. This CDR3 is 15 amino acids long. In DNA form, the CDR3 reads TGTGCCAGCAGCTTGCAAGGACGGGGTCAAGAGACCCAGTACTTC. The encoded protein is CASSLQGRGQETQYF. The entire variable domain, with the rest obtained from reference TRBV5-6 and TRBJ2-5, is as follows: DAGVTQSPTHLIKTRGQQVTLRCSPKSGHDTVSWYQQALGQGPQFIFQYYEEEERQRGNFPDRFSGHQFPNYSSELNVNALLLGDSALYLCASSLQGRGQETQYFGPGTRLLVL.

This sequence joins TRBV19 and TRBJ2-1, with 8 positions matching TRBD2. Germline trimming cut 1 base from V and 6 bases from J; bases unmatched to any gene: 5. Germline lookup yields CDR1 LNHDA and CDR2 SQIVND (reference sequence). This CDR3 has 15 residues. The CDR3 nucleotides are TGTGCCAGTAGTATAGCTACTAGCGGCCTCAATGAGCAGTTCTTC. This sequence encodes CASSIATSGLNEQFF.

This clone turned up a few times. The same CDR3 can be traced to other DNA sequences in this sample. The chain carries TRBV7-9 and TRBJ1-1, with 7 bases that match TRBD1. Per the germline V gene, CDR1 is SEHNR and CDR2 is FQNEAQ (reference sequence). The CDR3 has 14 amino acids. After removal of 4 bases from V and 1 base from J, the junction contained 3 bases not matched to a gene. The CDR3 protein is CASSSYRGNTEAFF. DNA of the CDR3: TGTGCCAGCAGCTCCTACAGGGGGAACACTGAAGCTTTCTTT.

This CDR3 reads CASSDSTGQATEAFF. The CDR3 DNA follows: TGCGCCAGCAGTGATTCGACGGGACAGGCTACGGAAGCTTTCTTT. V and J are TRBV10-1 and TRBJ1-1; 8 bases match TRBD1. The CDR3 totals 15 residues. Germline CDR1 and CDR2: WNHNN and SYGVQD (reference sequence). V shed 3 bases and J 8 bases; nucleotides not matched to a gene: 11.

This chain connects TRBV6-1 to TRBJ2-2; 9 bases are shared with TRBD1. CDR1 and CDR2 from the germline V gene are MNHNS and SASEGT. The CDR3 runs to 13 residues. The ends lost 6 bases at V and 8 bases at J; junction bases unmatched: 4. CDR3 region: CASRGTGFGELFF. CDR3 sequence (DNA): TGTGCCAGCAGGGGGACAGGGTTTGGGGAGCTGTTTTTT.

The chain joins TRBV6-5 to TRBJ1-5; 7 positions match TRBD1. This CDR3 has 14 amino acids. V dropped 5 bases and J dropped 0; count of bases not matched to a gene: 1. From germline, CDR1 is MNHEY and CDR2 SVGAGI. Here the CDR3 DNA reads TGTGCCAGCAGTACAGGGGTTAGCAATCAGCCCCAGCATTTT. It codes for CASSTGVSNQPQHF.

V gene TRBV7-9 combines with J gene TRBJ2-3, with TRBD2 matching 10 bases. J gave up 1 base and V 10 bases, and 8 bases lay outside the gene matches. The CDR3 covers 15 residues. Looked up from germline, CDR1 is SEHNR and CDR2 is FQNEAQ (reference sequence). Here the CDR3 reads CANSKRGGRTDTQYF. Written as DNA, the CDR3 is TGTGCCAACTCCAAGCGGGGGGGCCGCACAGATACGCAGTATTTT.

This CDR3 is CASSEFGLNTEAFF. In DNA, the CDR3 is TGTGCCAGCAGTGAATTTGGCCTGAACACTGAAGCTTTCTTT. The chain combines TRBV25-1 with TRBJ1-1, with D unresolved. Trimming shortened V by 1 base and J by 0 bases, and 6 bases separated the two germline ends. The V gene's germline CDR1 is MGHDK and CDR2 SYGVNS. This CDR3 spans 14 amino acids. Filled out from reference TRBV25-1 and TRBJ1-1, the complete variable domain reads EADIYQTPRYLVIGTGKKITLECSQTMGHDKMYWYQQDPGMELHLIHYSYGVNSTEKGDLSSESTVSRIRTEHFPLTLESARPSHTSQYLCASSEFGLNTEAFFGQGTRLTVV.